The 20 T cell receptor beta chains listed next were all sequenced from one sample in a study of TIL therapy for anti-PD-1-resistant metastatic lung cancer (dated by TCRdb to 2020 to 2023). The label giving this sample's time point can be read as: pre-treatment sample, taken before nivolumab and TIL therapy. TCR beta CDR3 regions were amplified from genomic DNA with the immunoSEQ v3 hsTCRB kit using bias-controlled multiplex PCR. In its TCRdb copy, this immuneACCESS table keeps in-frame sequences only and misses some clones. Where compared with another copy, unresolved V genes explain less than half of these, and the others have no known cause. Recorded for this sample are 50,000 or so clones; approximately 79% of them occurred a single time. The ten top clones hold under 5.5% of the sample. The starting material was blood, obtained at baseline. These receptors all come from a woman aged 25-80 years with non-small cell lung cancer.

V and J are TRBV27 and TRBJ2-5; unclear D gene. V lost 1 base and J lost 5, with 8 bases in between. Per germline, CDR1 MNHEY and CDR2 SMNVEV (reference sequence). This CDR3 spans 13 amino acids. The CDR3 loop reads CASSLYYGETQYF. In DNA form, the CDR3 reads TGTGCCAGCAGTTTATACTATGGGGAGACCCAGTACTTC.

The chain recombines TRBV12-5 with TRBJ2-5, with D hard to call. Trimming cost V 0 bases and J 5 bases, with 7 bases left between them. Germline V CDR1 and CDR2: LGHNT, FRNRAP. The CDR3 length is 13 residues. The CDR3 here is CASGLVIVETQYF. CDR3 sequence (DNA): TGTGCTAGTGGTTTGGTAATCGTGGAGACCCAGTACTTC.

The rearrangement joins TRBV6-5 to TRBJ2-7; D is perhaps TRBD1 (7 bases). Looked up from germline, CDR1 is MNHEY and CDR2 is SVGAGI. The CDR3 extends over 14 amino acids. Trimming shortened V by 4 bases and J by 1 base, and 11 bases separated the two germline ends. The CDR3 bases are TGTGCCAGCAGTTCGTCAGGGGGGTCCTACGAGCAGTACTTC. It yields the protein CASSSSGGSYEQYF.

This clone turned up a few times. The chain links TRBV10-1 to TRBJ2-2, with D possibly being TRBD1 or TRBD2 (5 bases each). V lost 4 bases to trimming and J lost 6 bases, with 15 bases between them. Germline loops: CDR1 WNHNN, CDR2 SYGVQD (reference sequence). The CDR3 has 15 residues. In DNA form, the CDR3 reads TGCGCCAGCAGTGCTCCGGGGACCGGCCCCGGGGAGCTGTTTTTT. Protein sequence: CASSAPGTGPGELFF.

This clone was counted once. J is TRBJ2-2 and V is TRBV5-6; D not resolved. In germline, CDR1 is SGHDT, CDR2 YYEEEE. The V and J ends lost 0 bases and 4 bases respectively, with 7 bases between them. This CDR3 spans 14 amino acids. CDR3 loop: CASSLAPGTGELFF. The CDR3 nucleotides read TGTGCCAGCAGCTTGGCCCCGGGCACCGGGGAGCTGTTTTTT.

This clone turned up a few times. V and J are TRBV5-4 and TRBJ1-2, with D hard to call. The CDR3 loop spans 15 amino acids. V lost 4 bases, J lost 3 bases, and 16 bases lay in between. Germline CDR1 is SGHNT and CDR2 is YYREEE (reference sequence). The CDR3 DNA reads TGTGCCAGCAGCGGGAAGGGTGGAGAGGACTATGGCTACACCTTC. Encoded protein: CASSGKGGEDYGYTF.

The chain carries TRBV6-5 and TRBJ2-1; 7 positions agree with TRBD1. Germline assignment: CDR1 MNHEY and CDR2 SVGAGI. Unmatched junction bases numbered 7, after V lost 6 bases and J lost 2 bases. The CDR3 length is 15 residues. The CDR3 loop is CASSRDSPPYNEQFF. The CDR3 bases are TGTGCCAGCAGCCGGGACAGCCCTCCCTACAATGAGCAGTTCTTC.

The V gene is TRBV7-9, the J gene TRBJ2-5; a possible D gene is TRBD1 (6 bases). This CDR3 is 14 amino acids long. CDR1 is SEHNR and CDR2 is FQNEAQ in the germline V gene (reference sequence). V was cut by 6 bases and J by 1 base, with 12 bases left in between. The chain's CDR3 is CASSFAGVQETQYF. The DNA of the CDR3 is TGTGCCAGCAGTTTTGCAGGGGTCCAAGAGACCCAGTACTTC.

CDR3 amino acids: CASSLWSQGVNQPQHF. CDR3 nucleotide sequence: TGTGCCAGCAGTTTATGGTCGCAGGGTGTAAATCAGCCCCAGCATTTT. The chain is built from TRBV27 and TRBJ1-5; D may be TRBD1 (5 bases). This CDR3 comprises 16 residues. V was trimmed by 1 base and J by 4 bases, leaving 14 bases between them. The germline V gene encodes CDR1 MNHEY and CDR2 SMNVEV (reference sequence).

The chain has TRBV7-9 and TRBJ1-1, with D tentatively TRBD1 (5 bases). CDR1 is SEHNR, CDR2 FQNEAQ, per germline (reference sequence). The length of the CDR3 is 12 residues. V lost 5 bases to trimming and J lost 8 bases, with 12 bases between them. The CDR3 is CASSPGLVEAFF. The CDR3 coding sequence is TGTGCCAGCAGCCCAGGGCTAGTGGAAGCTTTCTTT.

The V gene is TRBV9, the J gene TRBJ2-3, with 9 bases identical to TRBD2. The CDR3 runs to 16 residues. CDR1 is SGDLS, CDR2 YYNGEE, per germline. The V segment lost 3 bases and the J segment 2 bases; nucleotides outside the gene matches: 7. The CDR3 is CASSALVAGVTDTQYF. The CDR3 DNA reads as TGTGCCAGCAGCGCCTTAGTAGCGGGGGTCACAGATACGCAGTATTTT. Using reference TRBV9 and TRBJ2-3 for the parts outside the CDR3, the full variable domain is DSGVTQTPKHLITATGQRVTLRCSPRSGDLSVYWYQQSLDQGLQFLIQYYNGEERAKGNILERFSAQQFPDLHSELNLSSLELGDSALYFCASSALVAGVTDTQYFGPGTRLTVL.

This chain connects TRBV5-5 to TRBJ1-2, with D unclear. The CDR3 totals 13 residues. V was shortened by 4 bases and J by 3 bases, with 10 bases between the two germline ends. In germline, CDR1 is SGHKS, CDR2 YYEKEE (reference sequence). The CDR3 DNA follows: TGTGCCAGCAGCCCGGACGGCTACTATGGCTACACCTTC. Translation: CASSPDGYYGYTF.

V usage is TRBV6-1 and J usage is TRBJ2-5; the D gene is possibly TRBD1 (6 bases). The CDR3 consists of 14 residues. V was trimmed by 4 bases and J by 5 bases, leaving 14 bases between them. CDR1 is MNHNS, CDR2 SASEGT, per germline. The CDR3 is CASSANRDWETQYF. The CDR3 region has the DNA TGTGCCAGCAGTGCCAACAGGGATTGGGAGACCCAGTACTTC.

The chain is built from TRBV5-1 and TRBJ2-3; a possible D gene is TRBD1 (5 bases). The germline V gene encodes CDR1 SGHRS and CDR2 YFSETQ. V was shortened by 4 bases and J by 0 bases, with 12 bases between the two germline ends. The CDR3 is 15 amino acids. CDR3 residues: CASSLAGHSTDTQYF. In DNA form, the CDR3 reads TGCGCCAGCAGCCTGGCCGGACACAGCACAGATACGCAGTATTTT.

The CDR3 DNA reads TGCGCCAGCAGCAACGCTCGACAGTACACAGATACGCAGTATTTT. Protein: CASSNARQYTDTQYF. The chain employs TRBV10-1 and TRBJ2-3, with D possibly TRBD1 on 5 matching bases. This CDR3 contains 15 residues. Looked up from germline, CDR1 is WNHNN and CDR2 is SYGVQD (reference sequence). V gave up 6 bases and J gave up 2 bases, with 15 bases separating them.

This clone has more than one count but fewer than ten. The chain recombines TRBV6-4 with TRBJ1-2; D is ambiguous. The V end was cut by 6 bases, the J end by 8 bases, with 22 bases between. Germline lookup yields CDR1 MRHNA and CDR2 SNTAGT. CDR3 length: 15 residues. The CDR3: CASRGGRRYDLGYTF. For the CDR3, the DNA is TGTGCCAGCAGGGGAGGCAGGCGATACGATCTGGGCTACACCTTC.

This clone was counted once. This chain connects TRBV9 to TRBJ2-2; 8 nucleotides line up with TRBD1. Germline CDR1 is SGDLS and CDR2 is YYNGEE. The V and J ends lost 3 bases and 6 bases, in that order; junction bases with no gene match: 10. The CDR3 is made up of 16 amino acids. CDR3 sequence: CASSAGEQGGAGELFF. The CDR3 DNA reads TGTGCCAGCAGCGCCGGGGAACAGGGGGGCGCCGGGGAGCTGTTTTTT.

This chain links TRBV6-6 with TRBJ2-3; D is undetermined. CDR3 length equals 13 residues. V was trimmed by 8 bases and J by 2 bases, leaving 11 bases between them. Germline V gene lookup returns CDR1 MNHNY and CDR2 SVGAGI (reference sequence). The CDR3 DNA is TGTGCCAGCGTCCGGGTGACCACAGATACGCAGTATTTT. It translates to CASVRVTTDTQYF.

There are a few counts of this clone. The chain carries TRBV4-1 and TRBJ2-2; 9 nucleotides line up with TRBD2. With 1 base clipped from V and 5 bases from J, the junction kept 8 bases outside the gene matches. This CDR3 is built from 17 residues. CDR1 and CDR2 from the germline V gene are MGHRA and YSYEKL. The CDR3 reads CASSQAIAGVGTGELFF. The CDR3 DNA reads TGCGCCAGCAGCCAAGCAATAGCGGGAGTAGGTACCGGGGAGCTGTTTTTT.

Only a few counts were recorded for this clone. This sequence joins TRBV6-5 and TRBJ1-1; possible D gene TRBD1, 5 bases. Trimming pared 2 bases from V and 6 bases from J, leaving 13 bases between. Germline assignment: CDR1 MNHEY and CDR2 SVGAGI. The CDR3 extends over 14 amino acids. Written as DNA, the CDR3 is TGTGCCAGCAGTTACCCCGACAGCTCATCTGAAGCTTTCTTT. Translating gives CASSYPDSSSEAFF.